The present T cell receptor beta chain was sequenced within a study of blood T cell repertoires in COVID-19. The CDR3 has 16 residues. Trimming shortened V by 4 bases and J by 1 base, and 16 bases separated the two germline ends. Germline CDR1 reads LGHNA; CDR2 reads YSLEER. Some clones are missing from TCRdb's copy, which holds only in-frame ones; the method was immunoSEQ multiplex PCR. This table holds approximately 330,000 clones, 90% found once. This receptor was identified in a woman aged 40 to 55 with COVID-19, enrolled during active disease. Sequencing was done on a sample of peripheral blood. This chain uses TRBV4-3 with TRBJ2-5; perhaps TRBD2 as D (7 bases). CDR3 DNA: TGCGCCAGCAGCCCCCTTGGCGGGGGCGCCCAAGAGACCCAGTACTTC. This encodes CASSPLGGGAQETQYF.